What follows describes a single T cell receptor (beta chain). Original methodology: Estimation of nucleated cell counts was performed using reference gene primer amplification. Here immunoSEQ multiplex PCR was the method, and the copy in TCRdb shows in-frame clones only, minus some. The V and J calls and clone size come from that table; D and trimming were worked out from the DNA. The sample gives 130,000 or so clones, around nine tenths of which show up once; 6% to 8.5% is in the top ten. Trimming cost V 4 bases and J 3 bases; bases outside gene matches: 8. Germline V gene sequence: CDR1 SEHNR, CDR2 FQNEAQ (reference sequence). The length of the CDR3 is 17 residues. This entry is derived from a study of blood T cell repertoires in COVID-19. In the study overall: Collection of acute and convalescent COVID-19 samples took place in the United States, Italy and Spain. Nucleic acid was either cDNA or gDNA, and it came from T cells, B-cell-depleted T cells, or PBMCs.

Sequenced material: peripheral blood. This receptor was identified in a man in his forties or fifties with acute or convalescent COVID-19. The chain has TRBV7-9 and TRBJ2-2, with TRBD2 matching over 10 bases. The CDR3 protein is CASSSTGTSAHTGELFF. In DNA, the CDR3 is TGTGCCAGCAGCTCCACCGGGACTAGCGCCCACACCGGGGAGCTGTTTTTT.